One and the same sample provided the 21 T cell receptor beta chains below, sequenced in a study of T cells expressing NK-cell markers. TCRdb reprocessed the 5' RACE reads, keeping one entry per CDR3 protein, no DNA. The table lists around 470,000 distinct CDR3 sequences. The sample consisted of blood T cells: a sorted CD56 or NKG2C T cell subset, CD4+ or CD8+ T cells, or bulk PBMC T cells (not recorded which). The source is a woman aged 50 to 60 in good health.

The chain uses TRBV5-1 and TRBJ2-1; TCRdb designates TRBD1, a call that cannot be tested without DNA. CDR1 is SGHRS, CDR2 YFSETQ, per germline. This CDR3 comprises 17 residues. CDR3 region: CASSLSRPGTRYNEQFF.

J is TRBJ2-3 and V is TRBV20-1; TCRdb selects TRBD2, and the lack of DNA leaves this call unchecked. The length of the CDR3 is 14 residues. Per the germline V gene, CDR1 is DFQATT and CDR2 is SNEGSKA (reference sequence). This CDR3 is CSARGLAYSDTQYF.

The chain carries TRBV6-5 and TRBJ2-1; TCRdb's D call, TRBD1, is unchecked because there is no DNA. CDR1 is MNHEY and CDR2 is SVGAGI in the germline V gene. CDR3 size: 16 residues. CDR3: CASTPLTGAGVNEQFF.

This chain uses TRBV7-9 with TRBJ2-7; TCRdb reports TRBD1, a call that lacks DNA to check it against. CDR3 size: 17 residues. Germline assignment: CDR1 SEHNR and CDR2 FQNEAQ (reference sequence). CDR3 loop: CASSLPRGTQRLYEQYF. The whole variable domain, remainder taken from reference TRBV7-9 and TRBJ2-7, is DTGVSQNPRHKITKRGQNVTFRCDPISEHNRLYWYRQTLGQGPEFLTYFQNEAQLEKSRLLSDRFSAERPKGSFSTLEIQRTEQGDSAMYLCASSLPRGTQRLYEQYFGPGTRLTVT.

The gene calls are TRBV6-5 and TRBJ2-1; the D call of TRBD1 rests on TCRdb alone, since no DNA is present to check it. CDR1 is MNHEY, CDR2 SVGAGI, per germline. The CDR3 totals 17 residues. This CDR3 is CASSFRAGTGGNNEQFF.

CDR3 region: CASRTGIYEQYF. The chain employs TRBV25-1 and TRBJ2-7; without DNA, the TCRdb call of TRBD1 cannot be checked. Germline V gene sequence: CDR1 MGHDK, CDR2 SYGVNS. The CDR3 consists of 12 residues.

The chain joins TRBV25-1 to TRBJ2-1; lacking DNA, the TRBD2 call made by TCRdb goes unchecked. The CDR3 is 16 amino acids. Germline V CDR1 and CDR2: MGHDK, SYGVNS. The CDR3 protein is CASSGRLSGGGDEQFF. Supplemented by reference TRBV25-1 and TRBJ2-1, the full variable domain reads EADIYQTPRYLVIGTGKKITLECSQTMGHDKMYWYQQDPGMELHLIHYSYGVNSTEKGDLSSESTVSRIRTEHFPLTLESARPSHTSQYLCASSGRLSGGGDEQFFGPGTRLTVL.

The chain links TRBV5-1 to TRBJ2-2; as DNA is missing, the TRBD1 call by TCRdb cannot be tested. Germline V gives CDR1 SGHRS, CDR2 YFSETQ. CDR3 size: 18 residues. The chain's CDR3 is CASIDLGTGEVGTGELFF.

This chain links TRBV7-2 with TRBJ2-3. The CDR3 extends over 14 amino acids. Germline loops: CDR1 SGHTA, CDR2 FQGNSA. CDR3 residues: CASSSVDATDTQYF.

The J gene is TRBJ2-6, the V gene TRBV4-1. This CDR3 is built from 17 residues. Germline V gene data show CDR1 as MGHRA and CDR2 as YSYEKL. CDR3: CASSQDLGVSGANVLTF.

The chain uses TRBV5-5 and TRBJ2-5; there is no DNA to check the TCRdb D call of TRBD1. There are 17 residues in the CDR3. Germline loops: CDR1 SGHKS, CDR2 YYEKEE (reference sequence). The CDR3 sequence: CASSLGGTGALQETQYF.

The rearrangement uses TRBV6-5 and TRBJ2-3; TCRdb indicates TRBD2, and absent DNA this call remains unverified. CDR3 length: 13 residues. Germline V gene data show CDR1 as MNHEY and CDR2 as SVGAGI. The CDR3 loop reads CASQREDTDTQYF.

J is TRBJ2-7 and V is TRBV20-1; TCRdb lists TRBD1, though no DNA is available to test this call. This CDR3 is 16 amino acids long. Germline loops: CDR1 DFQATT, CDR2 SNEGSKA (reference sequence). The CDR3 here is CSARDPLAGETYEQYF.

The chain employs TRBV7-9 and TRBJ2-7; TCRdb names TRBD1, which stays unverified in the absence of DNA. The CDR3 consists of 15 residues. Per germline, CDR1 SEHNR and CDR2 FQNEAQ (reference sequence). The CDR3 sequence: CASSLTGLGYYEQYF.

The rearrangement links TRBV24-1 to TRBJ2-3; with no DNA, the TCRdb D assignment of TRBD2 cannot be verified. CDR1 and CDR2 from the germline V gene are KGHDR and SFDVKD. This CDR3 region has 17 residues. The CDR3 sequence: CATSELAGPTNTDTQYF.

The chain links TRBV12-3 or TRBV12-4 to TRBJ1-2; the TCRdb call, TRBD1, lacks DNA for checking. This CDR3 region has 13 residues. The CDR3 sequence: CASSRRQGEGYTF.

The chain employs TRBV5-1 and TRBJ2-4; the D call of TRBD1 rests on TCRdb alone, since no DNA is present to check it. The germline CDR1 and CDR2 sequences are SGHRS and YFSETQ. The CDR3 contains 16 residues. This CDR3 reads CASSERGGVAKNIQYF.

The chain combines TRBV12-3 or TRBV12-4 with TRBJ2-1; TCRdb's D gene call, TRBD1, goes unchecked for lack of DNA. The CDR3 is made up of 12 amino acids. CDR3 protein: CASSLEGRVLFF.

The rearrangement joins TRBV12-3 or TRBV12-4 to TRBJ2-4. The CDR3 covers 11 residues. CDR3 sequence: CASSLGVDQYF.

J is TRBJ2-7 and V is TRBV20-1; with no DNA, the TCRdb D assignment of TRBD2 cannot be verified. The CDR3 runs to 12 residues. CDR1 is DFQATT and CDR2 is SNEGSKA in the germline V gene (reference sequence). This chain's CDR3 is CSTSGSGYEQYF.

The rearrangement links TRBV6-5 to TRBJ1-2. This CDR3 has 12 residues. Germline V gene data show CDR1 as MNHEY and CDR2 as SVGAGI. CDR3 residues: CASKGPNYGYTF.